A single sample is the source of the 9 T cell receptor beta chains below, sequenced in a study of identical twins. TCRdb fed the 5' RACE reads into MiXCR, producing one record per CDR3 protein. The profile shows about 690,000 distinct CDR3 sequences, around 6% of them singletons. Sequencing was performed on naive T cells sorted from blood. Source of these receptors: a man aged 18 to 29 in good health.

This clonotype was observed many times. This chain links TRBV24-1 with TRBJ2-7; 11 nucleotides agree with TRBD2. In germline, CDR1 is KGHDR, CDR2 SFDVKD. This CDR3 contains 18 residues. The V segment lost 1 base and the J segment 0 bases; nucleotides outside the gene matches: 7. The CDR3 bases are TGTGCCACCAGTGATTTACCCTCTAGCGGGAGGAGCTCCTACGAGCAGTACGTC. Its protein is CATSDLPSSGRSSYEQYV.

This clonotype was detected a few times. The V call is TRBV7-2, the J call TRBJ2-7; 14 bases match TRBD2. Germline loops: CDR1 SGHTA, CDR2 FQGNSA. V lost 0 bases and J lost 4; bases outside the gene matches: 8. The CDR3 covers 18 residues. The CDR3 protein is CASSLATGLAGVGYEQYV. The CDR3 bases are TGTGCCAGCAGCTTAGCGACGGGACTAGCGGGAGTCGGGTACGAGCAGTACGTC.

The CDR3: CASSRGLLNSPLHF. The CDR3, as DNA: TGTGCCAGTTCCCGGGGCCTACTGAATTCACCCCTCCACTTT. The genes are TRBV6-2 or TRBV6-3 and TRBJ1-6; maybe TRBD1 (5 bases). The V gene's germline CDR1 is MNHEY and CDR2 SVGEGT. This CDR3 is 14 amino acids long. V was cut by 9 bases and J by 7 bases, with 16 bases left in between.

This clonotype was seen only a few times. V gene TRBV5-1 combines with J gene TRBJ2-3, with 10 nucleotides matching TRBD2. V was pared by 4 bases and J by 5 bases, with 10 bases of the junction left unmatched. This CDR3 is built from 16 residues. Per the germline V gene, CDR1 is SGHRS and CDR2 is YFSETQ. The CDR3 spells CASSPTSGPRGDTQYF. Here the CDR3 DNA reads TGCGCCAGCAGCCCGACTAGCGGGCCCCGGGGAGATACGCAGTATTTT.

This clonotype was counted a few times. V gene TRBV27 combines with J gene TRBJ2-7, with a possible D match to TRBD2 (6 bases). The germline V gene has CDR1 MNHEY and CDR2 SMNVEV (reference sequence). The CDR3 is made up of 14 amino acids. Trimming removed 3 bases at V and 3 bases at J, with 12 bases between. CDR3 region: CASSFVSGSYEQYF. As DNA, the CDR3 is TGTGCCAGCAGTTTTGTTAGCGGAAGCTACGAGCAGTACTTC.

This clonotype was seen repeatedly, ten times or more. The chain employs TRBV20-1 and TRBJ2-3, with TRBD2 matching 11 bases. V dropped 1 base and J dropped 6; count of bases not matched to a gene: 6. Germline V gives CDR1 DFQATT, CDR2 SNEGSKA (reference sequence). This CDR3 comprises 15 residues. CDR3 in amino acids: CSARVTSGSRDTQYF. The CDR3 bases are TGCAGTGCTAGAGTCACTAGCGGGAGTAGGGATACGCAGTATTTT.

This clonotype was counted between two and nine times. The chain links TRBV6-1 to TRBJ2-7; 10 nucleotides match TRBD1. The CDR3 covers 14 residues. The germline V gene encodes CDR1 MNHNS and CDR2 SASEGT. The ends lost 5 bases at V and 5 bases at J; junction bases unmatched: 6. CDR3 nucleotides: TGTGCCAGCAGTCGCGGGACAGGGGCCCACGAGCAGTACTTC. Amino acids: CASSRGTGAHEQYF.

This clonotype was picked up many times. The CDR3, as DNA: TGTGCCACCAGTGACGCAGGTTTCAGCGGGGAGACCCAGTACTTC. Its protein product is CATSDAGFSGETQYF. This rearrangement joins TRBV24-1 to TRBJ2-5, with D perhaps TRBD2 (6 bases). This CDR3 has 15 amino acids. From germline, CDR1 is KGHDR and CDR2 SFDVKD. Trimming took off 4 bases at V and 5 bases at J, with 16 bases between the two ends.

In this sample, this clonotype turned up many times. The J gene is TRBJ2-3, the V gene TRBV12-3 or TRBV12-4, with 8 bases that match TRBD2. This CDR3 has 15 amino acids. The V gene end was trimmed by 10 bases and the J gene end by 0 bases; junction bases not matched to a gene: 9. The CDR3 loop is CATTSSGLSTDTQYF. The CDR3 DNA is TGTGCCACCACCTCTAGCGGGCTTAGCACAGATACGCAGTATTTT.